This T cell receptor (beta chain) was documented in a study of cytomegalovirus exposure and HLA in healthy donors. Notes on the study in general: Being indistinguishable, some V segments were excluded, TRBV6-2 and TRBV6-3 among them.

The PCR was carried out with 60 Vbeta primers and 13 Jbeta primers. Profiling relied on immunoSEQ multiplex PCR, and the TCRdb table lists in-frame clones only, not all of them. The sample comprises about 160,000 clones, roughly 80% of which are singletons, and around 10% rests with the top ten. Points on this clone: The antigen remains unidentified.

This CDR3 is built from 16 residues. From germline, CDR1 is MDHEN and CDR2 SYDVKM. The V and J ends lost 2 bases and 2 bases respectively, with 15 bases between them. This sequence was found in a man aged 50 to 60 in good health and CMV-seropositive. V and J are TRBV28 and TRBJ1-1; TRBD1 is a possible D gene (6 bases). Sequenced sample: PBMCs. CDR3 sequence: CASSLGRGKKNTEAFF. CDR3 bases: TGTGCCAGCAGTTTAGGTAGGGGGAAGAAAAACACTGAAGCTTTCTTT.